These 25 T cell receptor beta chains originate from one sample sequenced in a study of blood T cell repertoires in COVID-19. Profiling relied on immunoSEQ multiplex PCR, and the TCRdb table lists in-frame clones only, not all of them. The sample has approximately 170,000 clones; under 85% are singletons. The specimen sequenced was peripheral blood. The source is a man older than 75 with COVID-19, enrolled during active disease.

This clone was recorded once. The chain couples TRBV9 to TRBJ2-1; 7 bases map to TRBD1. Germline V gene sequence: CDR1 SGDLS, CDR2 YYNGEE. The V gene end was trimmed by 4 bases and the J gene end by 0 bases; junction bases not matched to a gene: 4. This CDR3 region has 15 residues. CDR3: CASSPRQGSYNEQFF. CDR3 coding DNA: TGTGCCAGCAGCCCTCGACAGGGCTCCTACAATGAGCAGTTCTTC.

The chain links TRBV3-1 (or the pseudogene TRBV3-2) to TRBJ1-1; D perhaps matches TRBD1 (6 bases). The CDR3 is made up of 13 amino acids. Germline CDR1 is LGHDT and CDR2 is YNNKEL (reference sequence). The V and J ends lost 0 bases and 11 bases respectively, with 13 bases between them. CDR3 loop: CASSQDRGEGAFF. CDR3 bases: TGTGCCAGCAGCCAAGATAGGGGGGAGGGGGCTTTCTTT.

This chain joins TRBV7-8 and TRBJ2-3; a possible D gene is TRBD2 (6 bases). This CDR3 has 15 amino acids. Germline-derived CDR1 and CDR2 are SGHVS and FQNEAQ. V was cut by 2 bases and J by 0 bases, with 9 bases left in between. The CDR3 protein is CASSLRAGSTDTQYF. The CDR3 nucleotides read TGTGCCAGCAGCTTAAGGGCGGGGAGCACAGATACGCAGTATTTT.

The chain links TRBV6-1 to TRBJ2-7; 12 nucleotides agree with TRBD1. Germline CDR1 is MNHNS and CDR2 is SASEGT. Trimming cost V 4 bases and J 5 bases; bases outside gene matches: 9. The CDR3 sequence is 16 residues long. The CDR3 is CASSVSRDRGLHEQYF. In nucleotides, the CDR3 is TGTGCCAGCAGTGTGAGCCGGGACAGGGGGCTCCACGAGCAGTACTTC.

The V gene is TRBV6-5, the J gene TRBJ2-1; 10 positions agree with TRBD1. Germline CDR1 and CDR2: MNHEY and SVGAGI. This CDR3 comprises 15 residues. Trimming cost V 10 bases and J 5 bases; bases outside gene matches: 11. The CDR3 DNA is TGTGCCACGCGACAGGGGGCCGCTGGTAACAATGAGCAGTTCTTC. As protein: CATRQGAAGNNEQFF.

The chain links TRBV7-9 to TRBJ2-2; the D gene is possibly TRBD2 (7 bases). The CDR3 consists of 19 residues. V dropped 2 bases and J dropped 5 bases, with 24 bases sitting between them. Germline CDR1 reads SEHNR; CDR2 reads FQNEAQ (reference sequence). CDR3 coding DNA: TGTGCCAGCAGCTTAACGGGGGGCGGTAAAAGAAGGAAGACCGGGGAGCTGTTTTTT. It specifies CASSLTGGGKRRKTGELFF.

Concerning this clone itself: The junction differs from germline at one of its ends, possibly a read error. The genes are TRBV7-2 and TRBJ2-5; 7 bases are a match to TRBD2. Germline CDR1 and CDR2: SGHTA and FQGNSA. This CDR3 is built from 16 residues. The CDR3 DNA is TGTGCCAGCAGCGCAGGCAGCGGGGCGACTCAAGGGACCCAGTACTTC. Translating gives CASSAGSGATQGTQYF. Supplemented by reference TRBV7-2 and TRBJ2-5, the full variable domain reads GAGVSQSPSNKVTEKGKDVELRCDPISGHTALYWYRQSLGQGLEFLIYFQGNSAPDKSGLPSDRFSAERTGGSVSTLTIQRTQQEDSAVYLCASSAGSGATQGTQYFGPGTRLLVL.

This clone was counted a single time. This chain joins TRBV18 and TRBJ1-1; D gene uncertain. The CDR3 covers 13 residues. The V and J ends lost 2 bases and 5 bases respectively, with 9 bases between them. The germline V gene encodes CDR1 KGHSH and CDR2 LQKENI. The CDR3 here is CASSPGGRTEAFF. The CDR3 DNA sequence: TGTGCCAGCTCACCAGGTGGGAGGACTGAAGCTTTCTTT.

The chain combines TRBV4-3 with TRBJ1-6, with 7 bases aligning to TRBD1. The CDR3 covers 15 residues. Germline CDR1 reads LGHNA; CDR2 reads YSLEER. V shed 0 bases and J 6 bases; nucleotides not matched to a gene: 2. CDR3 amino acids: CASSQDQGGNSPLHF. In DNA, the CDR3 is TGCGCCAGCAGCCAAGATCAGGGGGGTAATTCACCCCTCCACTTT.

The V gene is TRBV4-3, the J gene TRBJ2-5; a possible D gene is TRBD1 (5 bases). The CDR3 is made up of 16 amino acids. Germline loops: CDR1 LGHNA, CDR2 YSLEER. Trimming pared 2 bases from V and 1 base from J, leaving 14 bases between. DNA for the CDR3: TGCGCCAGCAGCCAAAACACAGGAAACGCCCAAGAGACCCAGTACTTC. Translating gives CASSQNTGNAQETQYF.

The gene calls are TRBV7-6 and TRBJ1-6, with D unresolved. Germline CDR1 SGHVS, CDR2 FNYEAQ. The ends were cut back, 5 bases at V and 2 bases at J, with 16 bases in the middle. The length of the CDR3 is 17 residues. CDR3 sequence: CASSLNWGGPYNSPLHF. CDR3 bases: TGTGCCAGCAGCCTTAACTGGGGAGGGCCCTATAATTCACCCCTCCACTTT.

This clone was seen only once. The V and J genes are TRBV6-2 or TRBV6-3 and TRBJ2-1; 7 bases map to TRBD1. CDR3 size: 14 residues. With V trimmed by 3 bases and J by 7 bases, 6 bases remained unmatched. Germline V gene data show CDR1 as MNHEY and CDR2 as SVGEGT. The CDR3 DNA is TGTGCCAGCAGTTATTGGGTCAGGGGGAATGAGCAGTTCTTC. This sequence encodes CASSYWVRGNEQFF.

This rearrangement joins TRBV29-1 to TRBJ2-3; 7 nucleotides align to TRBD1. CDR1 is SQVTM and CDR2 is ANQGSEA in the germline V gene. CDR3 length: 14 amino acids. V trimming: 6 bases; J trimming: 0 bases; junction bases outside the gene matches: 6. The CDR3 coding sequence is TGCAGCGTAGATGACAGGGCTAGCACAGATACGCAGTATTTT. This translates into CSVDDRASTDTQYF.

This chain joins TRBV6-1 and TRBJ2-3, with 13 bases fitting TRBD2. CDR3 length equals 17 residues. Germline loops: CDR1 MNHNS, CDR2 SASEGT. Trimming took 0 bases from V and 3 from J; bases not matched to a gene: 3. DNA of the CDR3: TGTGCCAGCAGTGAAGCCCGGGGACTAGCGGGGACAGATACGCAGTATTTT. Residues: CASSEARGLAGTDTQYF.

This clone showed up just once. The rearrangement joins TRBV9 to TRBJ1-4; TRBD1 agrees at 11 bases. CDR1 is SGDLS, CDR2 YYNGEE, per germline. V lost 3 bases to trimming and J lost 7 bases; unmatched junction nucleotides: 5. This CDR3 has 15 residues. CDR3 in amino acids: CASSARDRGTEKLFF. The CDR3 DNA sequence: TGTGCCAGCAGCGCTCGGGACAGGGGGACTGAAAAACTGTTTTTT.

CDR3 protein: CATSGAGGPYNEQFF. Here the CDR3 DNA reads TGTGCCACCAGTGGAGCGGGGGGGCCTTACAATGAGCAGTTCTTC. The V and J genes are TRBV24-1 and TRBJ2-1; 10 bases agree with TRBD2. Per germline, CDR1 KGHDR and CDR2 SFDVKD. The length of the CDR3 is 15 residues. J lost 4 bases, V lost 5 bases, and 4 bases had no gene match.

In DNA form, the CDR3 reads TGTGCCAGCAGTTTGGGAGCCCACAGCACAGATACGCAGTATTTT. Translation: CASSLGAHSTDTQYF. The chain recombines TRBV27 with TRBJ2-3; tentatively, D is TRBD2 (5 bases). The germline CDR1 and CDR2 sequences are MNHEY and SMNVEV (reference sequence). Trimming cost V 3 bases and J 0 bases, with 10 bases left between them. The CDR3 extends over 15 amino acids.

The rearrangement uses TRBV2 and TRBJ2-1; TRBD2 matches at 9 bases. The CDR3 length is 14 residues. Germline V gene sequence: CDR1 SNHLY, CDR2 FYNNEI. Losses at the gene ends were 6 bases for V and 4 bases for J; bases not matched to a gene: 4. This chain's CDR3 is CASRVAGEYNEQFF. As DNA, the CDR3 is TGTGCCAGCAGAGTAGCGGGGGAGTACAATGAGCAGTTCTTC.

Remarks on this clone: Other DNA sequences in the same sample also yield this CDR3. The genes are TRBV5-1 and TRBJ1-4; D is uncertain. Looked up from germline, CDR1 is SGHRS and CDR2 is YFSETQ. The V end was cut by 2 bases, the J end by 5 bases, with 10 bases between. The length of the CDR3 is 14 residues. DNA of the CDR3: TGCGCCAGCAGCTTTACTGGAGGAAATGAAAAACTGTTTTTT. Encoded protein: CASSFTGGNEKLFF.

The chain uses TRBV2 and TRBJ1-5; 7 nucleotides agree with TRBD1. The CDR3 consists of 14 residues. Germline assignment: CDR1 SNHLY and CDR2 FYNNEI. The trim removed 6 bases at V and 5 bases at J, leaving 7 bases unmatched. CDR3 protein: CASRLGQADQPQHF. The CDR3 DNA reads TGTGCCAGCAGACTTGGACAGGCAGATCAGCCCCAGCATTTT.

The chain recombines TRBV18 with TRBJ1-2, with 7 bases identical to TRBD1. Germline V gene sequence: CDR1 KGHSH, CDR2 LQKENI. V lost 4 bases and J lost 10; bases outside the gene matches: 9. The length of the CDR3 is 13 residues. In DNA, the CDR3 is TGTGCCAGCTCACAGAACAGGGGAATGAACTACACCTTC. Its translation: CASSQNRGMNYTF. Looking up the rest from reference TRBV18 and TRBJ1-2 gives the full variable domain: NAGVMQNPRHLVRRRGQEARLRCSPMKGHSHVYWYRQLPEEGLKFMVYLQKENIIDESGMPKERFSAEFPKEGPSILRIQQVVRGDSAAYFCASSQNRGMNYTFGSGTRLTVV.

The V call is TRBV18, the J call TRBJ1-1, with D possibly matching TRBD1 (6 bases). The CDR3 has 16 amino acids. CDR1 is KGHSH and CDR2 is LQKENI in the germline V gene. V dropped 6 bases and J dropped 1 base, with 18 bases sitting between them. CDR3 nucleotides: TGTGCCAGCTCCCCGTCCCGCGGACAGACGAACACTGAAGCTTTCTTT. Translation: CASSPSRGQTNTEAFF. The full variable domain, in which reference TRBV18 and TRBJ1-1 provide the parts outside the CDR3, is NAGVMQNPRHLVRRRGQEARLRCSPMKGHSHVYWYRQLPEEGLKFMVYLQKENIIDESGMPKERFSAEFPKEGPSILRIQQVVRGDSAAYFCASSPSRGQTNTEAFFGQGTRLTVV.

The chain links TRBV9 to TRBJ1-3; D not resolved. The CDR3 extends over 14 amino acids. V was trimmed by 2 bases and J by 3 bases, leaving 9 bases between them. Germline-derived CDR1 and CDR2 are SGDLS and YYNGEE. The CDR3 spells CASSVLDFGNTIYF. The CDR3 region has the DNA TGTGCCAGCAGCGTTTTAGATTTTGGAAACACCATATATTTT.

This chain joins TRBV9 and TRBJ2-3, with TRBD1 matching 7 bases. CDR1 and CDR2 from the germline V gene are SGDLS and YYNGEE. Losses at the gene ends were 0 bases for V and 2 bases for J; bases not matched to a gene: 3. This CDR3 has 15 residues. This chain's CDR3 is CASSVEGADTDTQYF. The CDR3, as DNA: TGTGCCAGCAGCGTAGAGGGGGCCGACACAGATACGCAGTATTTT.

The rearrangement uses TRBV9 and TRBJ1-1, with 12 positions matching TRBD1. Looked up from germline, CDR1 is SGDLS and CDR2 is YYNGEE. The V segment lost 0 bases and the J segment 6 bases; nucleotides outside the gene matches: 9. The CDR3 has 17 residues. The CDR3 sequence is CASSVGWGTGGFAEAFF. CDR3 nucleotide sequence: TGTGCCAGCAGCGTAGGATGGGGGACAGGGGGCTTCGCTGAAGCTTTCTTT.